What follows is one T cell receptor (beta chain) and its context. TCRdb re-called the 5' RACE reads through MiXCR, storing one row per CDR3 protein. The sample has roughly 690,000 distinct CDR3 sequences, approximately 22% seen once. This sample was included in a study of identical twins. The germline V gene encodes CDR1 DFQATT and CDR2 SNEGSKA (reference sequence). The V gene lost 0 bases and the J gene lost 4 bases, with 16 bases spanning the gap. CDR3 size: 16 residues. This same sample was also taken into another study, of T cells expressing NK-cell markers.

Sequenced sample: PBMCs. The TCR was taken from a woman in her late teens or twenties in good health. The V gene is TRBV20-1, the J gene TRBJ2-1; maybe TRBD2 (6 bases). This CDR3 is CSARDMTSSQYNEQFF. The CDR3 DNA reads as TGCAGTGCTAGAGATATGACTAGTTCGCAATACAATGAGCAGTTCTTC.